The 15 T cell receptor beta chains listed next were all sequenced from one sample in a study of vaccination effects on CD4 cells after COVID-19. No antigen has been assigned to these receptors. Expansion of antigen-specific CD4+ T cells with viral peptide pools was carried out by the ViraFEST assay before sequencing. Culture proceeded for nine to eleven days, and CD4+ T cells were then isolated. Clones were sequenced by immunoSEQ multiplex PCR, and TCRdb holds only the in-frame ones, with some missing. The data hold around 13,000 clones, with less than 85% observed a single time. The starting material was CD4+ T cells from PBMCs cultured with HCoV-229E spike peptides, obtained before COVID-19 vaccination. The receptor source for this set is a human donor who received a COVID-19 vaccine.

This clone was detected only a few times. The gene calls are TRBV6-5 and TRBJ2-5; D not resolved. This CDR3 comprises 15 residues. Germline assignment: CDR1 MNHEY and CDR2 SVGAGI. V lost 5 bases to trimming and J lost 1 base, with 14 bases between them. The CDR3 DNA reads TGTGCCAGCAGTACCCACTTGGGCCTCCAAGAGACCCAGTACTTC. This encodes CASSTHLGLQETQYF.

The J gene is TRBJ1-1, the V gene TRBV10-3, with TRBD1 matching 7 bases. The CDR3 extends over 12 amino acids. V shed 5 bases and J 8 bases; nucleotides not matched to a gene: 5. CDR1 is ENHRY, CDR2 SYGVKD, per germline. The CDR3 DNA follows: TGTGCCATCAGTACTACAGGGGCAGAAGCTTTCTTT. This translates into CAISTTGAEAFF.

V and J are TRBV3-1 (or the pseudogene TRBV3-2) and TRBJ2-7, with a possible D match to TRBD2 (6 bases). This CDR3 is built from 15 residues. V lost 1 base and J 4 bases, leaving 14 bases between the germline ends. Germline V lookup: CDR1 LGHDT, CDR2 YNNKEL (reference sequence). CDR3 residues: CASSQVWGSGYEQYF. The DNA of the CDR3 is TGTGCCAGCAGCCAAGTTTGGGGGAGCGGGTACGAGCAGTACTTC.

This clone was counted a single time. CDR3 DNA: TGTGCCTGGAGTGTTCGGGGCGGGACCTACGAGCAGTACTTC. Amino acids: CAWSVRGGTYEQYF. The V call is TRBV30, the J call TRBJ2-7, with a possible D match to TRBD2 (6 bases). V lost 0 bases to trimming and J lost 2 bases, with 11 bases between them. The germline V gene encodes CDR1 GTSNPN and CDR2 SVGIG (reference sequence). The CDR3 is 14 residues long.

This chain connects TRBV29-1 to TRBJ1-1; a possible D gene is TRBD1 (5 bases). With 6 bases removed from V and 2 bases from J, the gap between germline ends came to 22 bases. Per the germline V gene, CDR1 is SQVTM and CDR2 is ANQGSEA. The CDR3 is 16 amino acids. The DNA of the CDR3 is TGCAGCGTCCCAGCCCCCCATCGACAGCTAAACACTGAAGCTTTCTTT. Protein product: CSVPAPHRQLNTEAFF.

This clone was found once. The V call is TRBV5-1, the J call TRBJ2-3; TRBD2 matches at 14 bases. Trimming cost V 5 bases and J 1 base; bases outside gene matches: 9. CDR1 is SGHRS, CDR2 YFSETQ, per germline. The CDR3 runs 18 residues. CDR3 sequence reads: CASRPGTSGSGGTDTQYF. The DNA of the CDR3 is TGCGCCAGCAGACCCGGGACTAGCGGGAGTGGGGGCACAGATACGCAGTATTTT.

This clone was observed many times. The V call is TRBV7-9, the J call TRBJ1-2, with 9 bases fitting TRBD1. The germline gives CDR1 SEHNR, CDR2 FQNEAQ (reference sequence). This CDR3 contains 15 residues. The J segment lost 2 bases and the V segment lost 5 bases, leaving 6 bases of the junction unmatched. CDR3 in DNA: TGTGCCAGCAGCCCAACAGGGGGCGAGAACTATGGCTACACCTTC. Its protein is CASSPTGGENYGYTF.

The rearrangement links TRBV5-6 to TRBJ1-3; D may be TRBD1 (5 bases). CDR1 SGHDT and CDR2 YYEEEE come from the germline V gene. The CDR3 extends over 16 amino acids. The germline V and J ends were trimmed by 0 bases and 3 bases, with 13 bases remaining between them. CDR3 DNA sequence: TGTGCCAGCAGCTTGGAGGGGAATTTCTTTGGAAACACCATATATTTT. Translation gives CASSLEGNFFGNTIYF. Complete variable domain (other parts from reference TRBV5-6 and TRBJ1-3): DAGVTQSPTHLIKTRGQQVTLRCSPKSGHDTVSWYQQALGQGPQFIFQYYEEEERQRGNFPDRFSGHQFPNYSSELNVNALLLGDSALYLCASSLEGNFFGNTIYFGEGSWLTVV.

This chain uses TRBV7-2 with TRBJ1-5; D is unclear. The CDR3 length is 16 residues. CDR1 SGHTA and CDR2 FQGNSA come from the germline V gene. V was trimmed by 0 bases and J by 2 bases, leaving 11 bases between them. CDR3 protein: CASSLAGTRGNQPQHF. The CDR3 coding sequence is TGTGCCAGCAGCTTAGCTGGAACGCGGGGCAATCAGCCCCAGCATTTT.

The gene calls are TRBV6-6 and TRBJ2-2; tentative D call: TRBD1 (6 bases). Germline lookup yields CDR1 MNHNY and CDR2 SVGAGI (reference sequence). CDR3 length equals 14 residues. The V gene lost 6 bases and the J gene lost 0 bases, with 8 bases spanning the gap. CDR3 loop: CASRDSTNTGELFF. CDR3 sequence (DNA): TGTGCCAGCAGGGACAGCACGAACACCGGGGAGCTGTTTTTT.

The V gene is TRBV11-2, the J gene TRBJ2-5, with 7 bases matching TRBD2. Germline lookup yields CDR1 SGHAT and CDR2 FQNNGV. CDR3 size: 14 residues. The V gene end was trimmed by 0 bases and the J gene end by 13 bases; junction bases not matched to a gene: 11. The CDR3 DNA sequence: TGTGCCAGCAGCTTAGAGTCTAGCGGCCGGGGCTTGTACTTC. Translating it yields CASSLESSGRGLYF.

The chain is built from TRBV9 and TRBJ1-6; the D is unclear. Germline lookup yields CDR1 SGDLS and CDR2 YYNGEE. Trimming removed 2 bases at V and 8 bases at J, with 11 bases between. CDR3 length: 14 amino acids. The CDR3 nucleotides read TGTGCCAGCAGCGTGTCTTGGACGGATTCACCCCTCCACTTT. Translating gives CASSVSWTDSPLHF.

The gene calls are TRBV3-1 (or the pseudogene TRBV3-2) and TRBJ2-5; D gene unclear. CDR1 is LGHDT and CDR2 is YNNKEL in the germline V gene (reference sequence). V lost 4 bases and J 5 bases, leaving 17 bases between the germline ends. The CDR3 has 15 residues. CDR3 sequence (DNA): TGTGCCAGCAGCCTGGAACTGATCCTGGGGGAGACCCAGTACTTC. Residues: CASSLELILGETQYF.

CDR3 sequence: CASSFGQPGELFF. The CDR3 bases are TGCGCCAGCAGCTTTGGACAGCCCGGGGAGCTGTTTTTT. V and J are TRBV5-1 and TRBJ2-2; D may be TRBD1 (6 bases). CDR3 size: 13 residues. Germline V gene lookup returns CDR1 SGHRS and CDR2 YFSETQ. V was pared by 2 bases and J by 6 bases, with 8 bases between.

In its sample, this clone is large. The chain couples TRBV19 to TRBJ2-2; the match to TRBD1 covers 10 bases. V lost 5 bases and J lost 4; bases outside the gene matches: 4. CDR1 and CDR2 from the germline V gene are LNHDA and SQIVND (reference sequence). The CDR3 consists of 15 residues. CDR3 coding DNA: TGTGCCAGTAGTTCCGGGACAGGGGTCACCGGGGAGCTGTTTTTT. This translates into CASSSGTGVTGELFF.